The subject of this entry is one TCR beta chain. Antigen unknown. The CDR3 contains 15 residues. V shed 2 bases and J shed 0 bases, with 8 bases lying between them. CDR1 and CDR2 from the germline V gene are SGDLS and YYNGEE. These data belong to a study of vaccination effects on CD4 cells after COVID-19. Overall study: A median of 72 days separated the second dose and sampling.

In the ViraFEST assay, antigen-specific CD4+ clonotypes were identified by expansion after peptide-pool stimulation. CD4+ T cell isolation took place after about nine days of culture. Either the mRNA-1273 or the BNT162b2 vaccine was given to participants as two doses. This table comes from immunoSEQ multiplex PCR, and its TCRdb copy is limited to in-frame clones, with some not included. The repertoire holds roughly 25,000 clones, with roughly 80% as singletons. The chain employs TRBV9 and TRBJ2-2, with D possibly TRBD1 on 5 matching bases. The clonotype comes from a human donor who received a COVID-19 vaccine. The sequencing here drew on CD4+ T cells from PBMCs cultured with SARS-CoV-2 spike peptides, taken after COVID-19 vaccination. The CDR3 DNA is TGTGCCAGCAGCGTGGGGCAGGCGAACACCGGGGAGCTGTTTTTT. Protein product: CASSVGQANTGELFF.